The 6 T cell receptor beta chains given below trace back to one sample, sequenced in a study of Ad26.COV2.S vaccination and SARS-CoV-2 variants. Sequenced by immunoSEQ multiplex PCR; TCRdb stores in-frame clones only, minus some. The table includes 350,000 to 400,000 clones, about 88% detected once. The treatment is: 19 received Ad26.COV2.S at low or high dose, single or two shots; a few received placebo; per-sample allocation not given. Sampling occurred on day 63 after the first vaccine or placebo injection. The sample in question was peripheral blood, obtained in a trial of Ad26.COV2.S vaccine versus placebo. The receptors come from a person between 18 and 65 years old who received the Ad26.COV2.S COVID-19 vaccine or a placebo.

This chain uses TRBV18 with TRBJ2-7, with 12 bases matching TRBD1. V gave up 0 bases and J gave up 4 bases; unmatched junction bases: 4. Germline V gene data show CDR1 as KGHSH and CDR2 as LQKENI. The CDR3 is 16 amino acids. The CDR3 coding sequence is TGTGCCAGCTCACCACCGGGGACAGGGGGCGCGTACGAGCAGTACTTC. It yields the protein CASSPPGTGGAYEQYF.

Notes on this clone: This sample includes further DNA sequences coding for the same CDR3. J is TRBJ1-6 and V is TRBV5-8; 8 bases align to TRBD1. V was pared by 1 base and J by 6 bases, with 0 bases of the junction left unmatched. Germline loops: CDR1 SGHTS, CDR2 YDEGEE. There are 14 residues in the CDR3. The CDR3 loop is CASSLTGGNSPLHF. Written as DNA, the CDR3 is TGTGCCAGCAGCTTGACAGGGGGTAATTCACCCCTCCACTTT.

The chain carries TRBV3-1 (or the pseudogene TRBV3-2) and TRBJ2-1, with D perhaps matching TRBD2 (5 bases). From germline, CDR1 is LGHDT and CDR2 YNNKEL (reference sequence). Trimming shortened V by 0 bases and J by 6 bases, and 12 bases separated the two germline ends. The CDR3 runs 15 residues. The CDR3 DNA is TGTGCCAGCAGCCAAGATCTAGCTAGAAGCAATGAGCAGTTCTTC. It specifies CASSQDLARSNEQFF.

A single count supports this clone. V gene TRBV19 combines with J gene TRBJ1-2; D not resolved. This CDR3 is built from 13 residues. Germline V gives CDR1 LNHDA, CDR2 SQIVND (reference sequence). V was clipped by 5 bases and J by 2 bases, with 9 bases between them. The CDR3 sequence: CASSLGLNYGYTF. CDR3 coding DNA: TGTGCCAGTAGTCTAGGACTGAACTATGGCTACACCTTC.

The rearrangement joins TRBV19 to TRBJ2-1, with D possibly matching TRBD2 (6 bases). The CDR3 length is 16 residues. V dropped 10 bases and J dropped 0 bases, with 19 bases sitting between them. The germline CDR1 and CDR2 sequences are LNHDA and SQIVND (reference sequence). This chain's CDR3 is CAISTEAGSSYNEQFF. CDR3 bases: TGTGCCATCTCAACCGAGGCGGGGAGCTCCTACAATGAGCAGTTCTTC.

J is TRBJ1-5 and V is TRBV7-5; the table assigns TRBD1, which was not confirmed against the DNA. TRBV7-5 is a pseudogene. The CDR3 totals 17 residues. The CDR3 sequence: CVRSLDRGRNSNQPQHF. The CDR3, as DNA: TGTGTCAGAAGCTTAGACAGGGGGCGAAACAGCAATCAGCCCCAGCATTTT.